This TCR beta chain stems from a study of cytotoxic CD8 clonotypes in ibrutinib-treated CLL. Background on the study: Once patients had received a median 12 months of treatment, range 6 to 36, response samples were obtained.

The sample holds a few counts of this clone. Depth targeted 1 in 200,000 to 1 in 1 million T cells, averaging approximately 9.3x coverage per clonotype. Generated by immunoSEQ multiplex PCR, the TCRdb table keeps only in-frame clones and is missing some. The sample contains 25,000 to 30,000 clones, about 70% of which appear only once. Trimming took off 5 bases at V and 3 bases at J, with 14 bases between the two ends. Germline CDR1 is LNHDA and CDR2 is SQIVND (reference sequence). CDR3 length equals 14 residues. Sequenced material: PBMCs, taken after 36 months of ibrutinib treatment. The chain couples TRBV19 to TRBJ2-7; D perhaps matches TRBD1 (6 bases). This sequence originates from a human donor with chronic lymphocytic leukemia. The CDR3 reads CASSSGQGFYEQYF. The CDR3 DNA reads as TGTGCCAGTAGTTCGGGGCAGGGGTTCTACGAGCAGTACTTC.